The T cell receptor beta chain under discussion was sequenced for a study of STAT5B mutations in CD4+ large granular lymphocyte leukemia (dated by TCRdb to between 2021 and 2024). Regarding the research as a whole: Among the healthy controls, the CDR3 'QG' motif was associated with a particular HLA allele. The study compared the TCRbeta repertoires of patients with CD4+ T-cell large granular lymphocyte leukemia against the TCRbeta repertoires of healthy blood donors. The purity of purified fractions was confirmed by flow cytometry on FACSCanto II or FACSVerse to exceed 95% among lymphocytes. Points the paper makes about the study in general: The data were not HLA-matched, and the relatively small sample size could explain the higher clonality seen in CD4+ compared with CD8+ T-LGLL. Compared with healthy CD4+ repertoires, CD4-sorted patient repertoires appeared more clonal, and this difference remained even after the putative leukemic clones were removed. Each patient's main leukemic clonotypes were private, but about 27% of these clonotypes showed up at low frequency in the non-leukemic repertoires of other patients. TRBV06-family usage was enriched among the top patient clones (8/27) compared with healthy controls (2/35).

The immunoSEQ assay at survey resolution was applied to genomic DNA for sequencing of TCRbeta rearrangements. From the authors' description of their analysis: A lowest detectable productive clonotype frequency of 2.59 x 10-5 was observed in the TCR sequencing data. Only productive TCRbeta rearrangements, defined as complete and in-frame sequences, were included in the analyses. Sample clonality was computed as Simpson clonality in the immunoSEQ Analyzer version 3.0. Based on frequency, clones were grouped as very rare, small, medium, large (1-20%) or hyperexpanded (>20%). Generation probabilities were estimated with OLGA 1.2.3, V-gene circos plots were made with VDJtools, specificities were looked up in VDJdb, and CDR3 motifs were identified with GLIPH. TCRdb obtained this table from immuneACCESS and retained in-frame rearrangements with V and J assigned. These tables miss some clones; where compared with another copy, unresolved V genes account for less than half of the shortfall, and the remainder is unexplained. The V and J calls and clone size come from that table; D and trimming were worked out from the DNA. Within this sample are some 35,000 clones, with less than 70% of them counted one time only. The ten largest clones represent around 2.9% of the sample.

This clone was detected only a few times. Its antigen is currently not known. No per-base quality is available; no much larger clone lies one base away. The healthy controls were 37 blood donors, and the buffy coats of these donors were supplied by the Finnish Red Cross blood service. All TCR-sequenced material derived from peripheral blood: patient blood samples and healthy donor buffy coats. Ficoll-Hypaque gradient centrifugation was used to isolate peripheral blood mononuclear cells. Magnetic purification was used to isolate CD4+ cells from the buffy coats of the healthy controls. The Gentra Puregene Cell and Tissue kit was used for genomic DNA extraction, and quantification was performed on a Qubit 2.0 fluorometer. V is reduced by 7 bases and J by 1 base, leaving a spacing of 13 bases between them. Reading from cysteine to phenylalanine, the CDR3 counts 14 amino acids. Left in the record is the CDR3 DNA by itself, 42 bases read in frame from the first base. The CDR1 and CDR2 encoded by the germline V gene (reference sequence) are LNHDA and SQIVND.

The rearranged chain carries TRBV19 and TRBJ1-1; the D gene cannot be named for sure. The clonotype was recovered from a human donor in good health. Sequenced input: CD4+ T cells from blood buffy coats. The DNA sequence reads TGTGCCAGTACCTCCATCGACAAGAACACTGAAGCTTTCTTT. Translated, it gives CASTSIDKNTEAFF.